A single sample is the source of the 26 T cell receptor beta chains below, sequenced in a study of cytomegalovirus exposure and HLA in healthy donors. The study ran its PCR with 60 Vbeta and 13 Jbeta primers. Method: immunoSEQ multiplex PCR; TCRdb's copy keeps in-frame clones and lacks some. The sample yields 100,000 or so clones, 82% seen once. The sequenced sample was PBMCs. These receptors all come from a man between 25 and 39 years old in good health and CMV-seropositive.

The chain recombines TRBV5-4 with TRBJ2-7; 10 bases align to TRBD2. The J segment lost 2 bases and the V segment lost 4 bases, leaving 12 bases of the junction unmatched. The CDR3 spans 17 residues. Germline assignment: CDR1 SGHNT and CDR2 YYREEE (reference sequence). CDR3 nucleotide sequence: TGTGCCAGCAGCCCCGGACTAGCGGCTCCTCGGGCCTACGAGCAGTACTTC. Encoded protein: CASSPGLAAPRAYEQYF.

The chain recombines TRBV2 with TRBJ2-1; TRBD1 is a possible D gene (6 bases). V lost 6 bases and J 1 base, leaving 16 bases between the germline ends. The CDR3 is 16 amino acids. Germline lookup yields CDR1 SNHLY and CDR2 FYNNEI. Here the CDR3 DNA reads TGTGCCAGCAGACCATCGGACAGATTTTCCTACAATGAGCAGTTCTTC. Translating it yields CASRPSDRFSYNEQFF. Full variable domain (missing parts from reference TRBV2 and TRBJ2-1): EPEVTQTPSHQVTQMGQEVILRCVPISNHLYFYWYRQILGQKVEFLVSFYNNEISEKSEIFDDQFSVERPDGSNFTLKIRSTKLEDSAMYFCASRPSDRFSYNEQFFGPGTRLTVL.

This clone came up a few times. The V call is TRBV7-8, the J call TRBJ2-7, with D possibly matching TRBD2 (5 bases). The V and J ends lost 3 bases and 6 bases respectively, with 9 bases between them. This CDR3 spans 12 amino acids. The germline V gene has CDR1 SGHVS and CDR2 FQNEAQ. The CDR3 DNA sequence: TGTGCCAGCAGCTTTGGAGGAGGCGAGCAGTACTTC. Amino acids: CASSFGGGEQYF.

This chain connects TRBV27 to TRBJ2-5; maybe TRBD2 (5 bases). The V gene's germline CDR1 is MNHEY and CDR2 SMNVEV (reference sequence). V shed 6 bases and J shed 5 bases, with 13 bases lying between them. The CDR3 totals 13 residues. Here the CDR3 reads CASRGIGVETQYF. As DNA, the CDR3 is TGTGCCAGCAGGGGTATCGGGGTGGAGACCCAGTACTTC.

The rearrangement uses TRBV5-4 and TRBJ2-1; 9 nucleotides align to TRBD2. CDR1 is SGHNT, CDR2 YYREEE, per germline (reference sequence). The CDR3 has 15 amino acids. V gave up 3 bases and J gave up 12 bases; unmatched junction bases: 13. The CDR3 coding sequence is TGTGCCAGCAGCTACGGTTTAGCGGGAGAGGATGCGCAGTTCTTC. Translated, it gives CASSYGLAGEDAQFF.

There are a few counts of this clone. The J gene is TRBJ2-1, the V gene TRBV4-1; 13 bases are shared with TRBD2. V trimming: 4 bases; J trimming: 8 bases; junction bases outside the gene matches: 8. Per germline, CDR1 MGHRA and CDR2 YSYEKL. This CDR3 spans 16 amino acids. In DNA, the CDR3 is TGCGCCAGCAGCCGGACTAGCGGGAGAAGTGGGGATGAGCAGTTCTTC. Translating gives CASSRTSGRSGDEQFF.

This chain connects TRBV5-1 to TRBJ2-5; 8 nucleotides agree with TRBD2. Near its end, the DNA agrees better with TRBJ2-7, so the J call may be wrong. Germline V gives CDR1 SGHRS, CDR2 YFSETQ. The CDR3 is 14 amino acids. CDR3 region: CASSVVAGTYEQYF. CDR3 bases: TGCGCCAGCAGTGTTGTAGCGGGGACCTACGAGCAGTACTTC.

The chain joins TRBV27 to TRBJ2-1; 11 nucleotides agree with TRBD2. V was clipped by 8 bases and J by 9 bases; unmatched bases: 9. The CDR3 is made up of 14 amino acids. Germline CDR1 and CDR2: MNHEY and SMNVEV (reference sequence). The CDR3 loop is CASVLLAGVGEQFF. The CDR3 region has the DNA TGTGCCAGCGTTCTACTAGCGGGAGTCGGTGAGCAGTTCTTC.

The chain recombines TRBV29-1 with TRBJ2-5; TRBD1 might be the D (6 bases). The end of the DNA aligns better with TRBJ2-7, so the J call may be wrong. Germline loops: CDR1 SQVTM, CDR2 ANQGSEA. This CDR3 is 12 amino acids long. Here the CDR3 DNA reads TGCAGCGCTTCCCGGGACAAAGGCGAGCAGTACTTC. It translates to CSASRDKGEQYF.

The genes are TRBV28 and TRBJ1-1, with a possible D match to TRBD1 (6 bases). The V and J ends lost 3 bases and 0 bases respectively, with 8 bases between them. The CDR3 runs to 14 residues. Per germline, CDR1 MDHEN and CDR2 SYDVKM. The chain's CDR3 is CASSFGQLNTEAFF. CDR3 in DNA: TGTGCCAGCAGTTTCGGACAGCTGAACACTGAAGCTTTCTTT.

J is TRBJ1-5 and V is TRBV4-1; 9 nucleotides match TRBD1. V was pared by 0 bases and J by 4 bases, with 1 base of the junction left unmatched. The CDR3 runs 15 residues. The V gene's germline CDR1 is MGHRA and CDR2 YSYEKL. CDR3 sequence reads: CASSQDGTGNQPQHF. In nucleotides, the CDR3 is TGCGCCAGCAGCCAAGACGGGACAGGGAATCAGCCCCAGCATTTT.

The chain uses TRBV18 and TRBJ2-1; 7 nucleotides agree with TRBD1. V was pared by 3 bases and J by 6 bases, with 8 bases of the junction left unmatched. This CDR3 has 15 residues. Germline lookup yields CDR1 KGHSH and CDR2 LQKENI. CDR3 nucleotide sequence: TGTGCCAGCTCACCCAACAGGGGCTCCGGCAATGAGCAGTTCTTC. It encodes CASSPNRGSGNEQFF.

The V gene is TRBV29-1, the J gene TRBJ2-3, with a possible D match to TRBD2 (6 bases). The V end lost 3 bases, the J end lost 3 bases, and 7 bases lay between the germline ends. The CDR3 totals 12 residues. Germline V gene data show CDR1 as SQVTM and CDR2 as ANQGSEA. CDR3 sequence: CSVEGRTDTQYF. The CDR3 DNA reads TGCAGCGTTGAGGGGAGGACAGATACGCAGTATTTT.

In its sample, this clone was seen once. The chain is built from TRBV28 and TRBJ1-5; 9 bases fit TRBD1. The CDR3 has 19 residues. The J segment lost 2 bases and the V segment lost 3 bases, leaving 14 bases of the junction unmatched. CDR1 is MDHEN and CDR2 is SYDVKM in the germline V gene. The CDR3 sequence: CASSFVRGQGIFGNQPQHF. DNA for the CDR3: TGTGCCAGCAGTTTCGTCCGGGGACAGGGTATCTTTGGCAATCAGCCCCAGCATTTT.

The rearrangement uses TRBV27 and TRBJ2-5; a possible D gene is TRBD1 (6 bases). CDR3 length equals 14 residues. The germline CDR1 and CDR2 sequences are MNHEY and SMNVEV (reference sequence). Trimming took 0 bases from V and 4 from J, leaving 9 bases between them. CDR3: CASSLSGGRETQYF. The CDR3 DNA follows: TGTGCCAGCAGTTTATCAGGGGGAAGAGAGACCCAGTACTTC.

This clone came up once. The CDR3 protein is CASSGGYSGSSYNEQFF. CDR3 nucleotides: TGTGCCAGCAGCGGGGGATATAGCGGGAGCTCCTACAATGAGCAGTTCTTC. The rearrangement joins TRBV9 to TRBJ2-1, with 9 bases aligning to TRBD2. Germline-derived CDR1 and CDR2 are SGDLS and YYNGEE. V was pared by 3 bases and J by 0 bases, with 7 bases of the junction left unmatched. The CDR3 runs to 17 residues.

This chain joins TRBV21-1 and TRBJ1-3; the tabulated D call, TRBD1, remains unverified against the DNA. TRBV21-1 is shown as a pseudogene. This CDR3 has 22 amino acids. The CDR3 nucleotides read TGTGCCAGCAGCAAAGGACCTTACCGGGACAGGGTGCGTTGCCGGTCTGGAAACACCATATATTTT. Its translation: CASSKGPYRDRVRCRSGNTIYF.

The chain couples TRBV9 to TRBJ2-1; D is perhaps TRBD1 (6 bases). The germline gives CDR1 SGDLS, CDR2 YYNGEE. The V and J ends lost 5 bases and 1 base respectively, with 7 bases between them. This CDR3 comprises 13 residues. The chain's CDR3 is CASSQGSYNEQFF. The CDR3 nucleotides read TGTGCCAGCAGTCAGGGGTCCTACAATGAGCAGTTCTTC.

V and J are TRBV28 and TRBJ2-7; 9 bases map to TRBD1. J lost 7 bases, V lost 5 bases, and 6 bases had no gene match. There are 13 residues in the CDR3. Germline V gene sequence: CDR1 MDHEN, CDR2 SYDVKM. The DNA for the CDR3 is TGTGCCAGCAGTGAGGACAGGGGCGGAGAGCAGTACTTC. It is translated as CASSEDRGGEQYF.

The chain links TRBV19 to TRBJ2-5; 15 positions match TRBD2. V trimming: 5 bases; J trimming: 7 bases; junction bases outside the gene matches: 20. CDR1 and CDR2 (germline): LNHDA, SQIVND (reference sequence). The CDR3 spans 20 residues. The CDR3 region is CASSQDSLGLAGGRLGTQYF. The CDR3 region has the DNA TGTGCCAGTAGTCAGGACAGTCTTGGACTAGCGGGAGGGAGGTTGGGGACCCAGTACTTC.

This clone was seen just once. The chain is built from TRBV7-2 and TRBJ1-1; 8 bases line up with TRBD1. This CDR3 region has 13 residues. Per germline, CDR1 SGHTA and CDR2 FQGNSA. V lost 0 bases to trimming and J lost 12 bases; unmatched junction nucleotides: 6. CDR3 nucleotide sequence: TGTGCCAGCAGCTTAGCTGCGACAGGGGCCCCTTTCTTT. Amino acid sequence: CASSLAATGAPFF.

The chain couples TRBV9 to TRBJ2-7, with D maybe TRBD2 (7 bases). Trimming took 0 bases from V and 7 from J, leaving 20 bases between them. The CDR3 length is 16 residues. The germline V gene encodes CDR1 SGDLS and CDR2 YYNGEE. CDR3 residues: CASSVGGGGLSWEQYF. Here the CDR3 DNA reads TGTGCCAGCAGCGTAGGAGGGGGGGGCCTTTCTTGGGAGCAGTACTTC.

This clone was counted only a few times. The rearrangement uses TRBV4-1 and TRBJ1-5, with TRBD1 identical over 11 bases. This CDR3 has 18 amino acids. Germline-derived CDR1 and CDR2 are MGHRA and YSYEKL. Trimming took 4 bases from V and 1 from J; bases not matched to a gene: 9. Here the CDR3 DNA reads TGCGCCAGCAGCCCCCGGGACAGGGGGATAGAAAGCAATCAGCCCCAGCATTTT. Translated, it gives CASSPRDRGIESNQPQHF.

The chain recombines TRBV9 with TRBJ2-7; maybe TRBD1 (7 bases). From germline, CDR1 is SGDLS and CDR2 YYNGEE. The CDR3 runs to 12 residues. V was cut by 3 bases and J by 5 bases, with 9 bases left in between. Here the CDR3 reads CASSAGGHEQYF. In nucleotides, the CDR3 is TGTGCCAGCAGCGCAGGGGGGCACGAGCAGTACTTC.

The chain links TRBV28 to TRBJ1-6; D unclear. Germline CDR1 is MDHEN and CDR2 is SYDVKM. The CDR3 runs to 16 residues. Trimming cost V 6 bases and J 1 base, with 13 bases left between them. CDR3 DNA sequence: TGTGCCAGCAGAGGACTCGTCACGTCCTATAATTCACCCCTCCACTTT. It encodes CASRGLVTSYNSPLHF.

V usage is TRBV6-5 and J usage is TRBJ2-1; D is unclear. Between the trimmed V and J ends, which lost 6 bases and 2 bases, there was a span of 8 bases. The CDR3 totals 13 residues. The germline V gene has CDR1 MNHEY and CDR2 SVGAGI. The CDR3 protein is CASRRTPYNEQFF. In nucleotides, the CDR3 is TGTGCCAGCAGGAGAACCCCCTACAATGAGCAGTTCTTC.